This T cell receptor (beta chain) was recovered during a study of T cell responses to AZD1222 COVID-19 vaccine. As for this clone: The antigen is undetermined.

Some clones are missing from TCRdb's copy, which holds only in-frame ones; the method was immunoSEQ multiplex PCR. This table has 100,000 to 150,000 clones, 87% appearing once. Study findings and constraints: Repertoires in all cases were sampled only once the peak T cell response had passed. The sample set comprised mostly white British donors with more females, and clonal diversity was possibly underestimated. Among those given AZD1222, only 6 or 7 were seropositive at baseline.

Trimming left V 4 bases short and J 3 bases short, with 12 bases between. CDR3 length equals 13 residues. Germline-derived CDR1 and CDR2 are GTSNPN and SVGIG (reference sequence). This chain joins TRBV30 and TRBJ1-1; D might be TRBD1 (6 bases). The sample in question was peripheral blood, obtained on day 0 of AZD1222 vaccination. The TCR sequence derives from an adult in good health. CDR3 nucleotide sequence: TGTGCCTGGATCGGACAGACAGACACTGAAGCTTTCTTT. This codes for CAWIGQTDTEAFF.